This is a list of T cell receptor beta chains from one sample in a study of T-cell reconstitution after alpha-beta-depleted transplantation in children. One entry per CDR3 protein results from TCRdb running MiXCR on the PCR reads. The sample carries 190,000 or so distinct CDR3 sequences, approximately 15% recorded once. This material consisted of PBMCs from the stem cell graft donor, taken from the stem cell graft. These receptors all stem from a human donor who donated a stem cell graft to a child with acute lymphoblastic leukemia. Both conserved end residues are part of each CDR3. The D gene is left open where the match is weak. Part of the rows lack a size; the others show once, few, many or a class for expanded clones.

TRBD1,TRBV11-3,few,TRBJ2-6,CASASGTGGDQANVLTF,TGTGCCAGCGCTTCGGGGACAGGGGGCGATCAGGCCAACGTCCTGACTTTC
.,TRBV5-4,many,TRBJ2-1,CASSQRKSSYNEQFF,TGTGCCAGCAGCCAGAGGAAGAGCTCCTACAATGAGCAGTTCTTC
TRBD2,TRBV6-1,many,TRBJ2-5,CASSAPIYSGAETQYF,TGTGCCAGCAGTGCCCCCATTTATAGCGGGGCGGAGACCCAGTACTTC
.,TRBV5-1,.,TRBJ1-1,CASSLLEVGNTEAFF,TGCGCCAGCAGCTTGTTGGAGGTTGGGAACACTGAAGCTTTCTTT
.,TRBV7-9,many,TRBJ1-1,CASSLEDGRAFF,TGTGCCAGCAGCTTAGAGGACGGCCGGGCTTTCTTT
.,TRBV4-1,.,TRBJ1-4,CASNQIGRGARDNEKLFF,TGCGCCAGCAACCAAATAGGACGGGGGGCGCGGGATAATGAAAAACTGTTTTTT
TRBD2,TRBV5-1,many,TRBJ2-7,CASSPGSGLDYEQYF,TGCGCCAGCAGCCCCGGGAGCGGACTAGACTACGAGCAGTACTTC
.,TRBV29-1,many,TRBJ2-7,CSAGQGFPYEQYF,TGCAGCGCCGGTCAGGGTTTTCCCTACGAGCAGTACTTC
.,TRBV15,many,TRBJ1-1,CATSRGAGKTEAFF,TGTGCCACCAGCAGAGGGGCAGGGAAGACTGAAGCTTTCTTT
TRBD1,TRBV5-1,many,TRBJ2-3,CASRDRTNTDTQYF,TGCGCCAGCCGGGACAGGACTAACACAGATACGCAGTATTTT
.,TRBV20-1,many,TRBJ2-6,CSARAGGSGANVLTF,TGCAGTGCTAGAGCCGGCGGTTCTGGGGCCAACGTCCTGACTTTC
TRBD1,TRBV5-1,many,TRBJ2-7,CASSLSASGTGSYEQYF,TGCGCCAGCAGCTTGTCCGCGTCCGGGACAGGGTCCTACGAGCAGTACTTC
.,TRBV7-9,many,TRBJ1-1,CASRKWGTEAFF,TGTGCCAGCAGAAAGTGGGGAACTGAAGCTTTCTTT
.,TRBV7-2,few,TRBJ2-1,CASSLRARESSYNEQFF,TGTGCCAGCAGCTTAAGGGCGAGAGAAAGCTCCTACAATGAGCAGTTCTTC
.,TRBV12-3/TRBV12-4,many,TRBJ1-1,CASSFSRNTEAFF,TGTGCCAGCAGTTTCTCCAGGAACACTGAAGCTTTCTTT
TRBD1,TRBV15,many,TRBJ2-2,CATSSSILDRGTGELFF,TGTGCCACCAGCAGTAGCATTTTGGACAGGGGCACCGGGGAGCTGTTTTTT
.,TRBV5-5,many,TRBJ2-2,CASSLGRPGQSYSGELFF,TGTGCCAGCAGCTTGGGTCGTCCAGGTCAAAGTTATTCCGGGGAGCTGTTTTTT
.,TRBV10-3,many,TRBJ2-7,CAISAGFYEQYF,TGTGCCATCAGTGCAGGGTTCTACGAGCAGTACTTC
.,TRBV12-3/TRBV12-4,many,TRBJ2-7,CASGRSYEQYF,TGTGCCAGCGGGCGCTCCTACGAGCAGTACTTC
TRBD2,TRBV10-2,many,TRBJ2-3,CATKGLAGVADTQYF,TGCGCCACCAAGGGACTAGCGGGAGTGGCAGATACGCAGTATTTT
TRBD2,TRBV7-6,many,TRBJ2-1,CASSLGLGPPNEQFF,TGTGCCAGCAGCCTAGGACTAGGTCCGCCCAATGAGCAGTTCTTC
TRBD1,TRBV5-1,many,TRBJ1-2,CASSSSRTGGFYGYTF,TGCGCCAGCAGCTCGAGCCGGACAGGGGGCTTCTATGGCTACACCTTC
.,TRBV11-2,few,TRBJ2-1,CASSFQGKQFF,TGTGCCAGCAGCTTTCAGGGAAAGCAGTTCTTC
.,TRBV20-1,many,TRBJ1-2,CSARSSGRYGYTF,TGCAGTGCTAGAAGTTCTGGACGGTATGGCTACACCTTC
TRBD2,TRBV20-1,.,TRBJ2-2,CSARESGSRTGELFF,TGCAGTGCTAGAGAGAGCGGGAGCCGCACCGGGGAGCTGTTTTTT
.,TRBV28,many,TRBJ2-5,CASSPGGGGIWTQYF,TGTGCCAGCAGTCCAGGGGGCGGGGGAATATGGACCCAGTACTTC
.,TRBV28,many,TRBJ1-2,CASSTRGRGSVSYGYTF,TGTGCCAGCAGCACCAGGGGACGGGGATCCGTGAGCTATGGCTACACCTTC